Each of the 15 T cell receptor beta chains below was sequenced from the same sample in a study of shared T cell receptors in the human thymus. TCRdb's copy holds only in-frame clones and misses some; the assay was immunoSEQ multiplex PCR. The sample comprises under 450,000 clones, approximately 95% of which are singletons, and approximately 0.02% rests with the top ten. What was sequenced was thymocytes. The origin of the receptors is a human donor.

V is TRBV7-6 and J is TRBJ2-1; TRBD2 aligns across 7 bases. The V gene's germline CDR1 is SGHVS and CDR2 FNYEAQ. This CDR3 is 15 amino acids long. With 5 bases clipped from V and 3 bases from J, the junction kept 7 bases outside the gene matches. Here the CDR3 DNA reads TGTGCCAGCAGCGCCCGCGGGGGAGACTACAATGAGCAGTTCTTC. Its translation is CASSARGGDYNEQFF. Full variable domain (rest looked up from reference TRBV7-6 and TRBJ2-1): GAGVSQSPRYKVTKRGQDVALRCDPISGHVSLYWYRQALGQGPEFLTYFNYEAQQDKSGLPNDRFSAERPEGSISTLTIQRTEQRDSAMYRCASSARGGDYNEQFFGPGTRLTVL.

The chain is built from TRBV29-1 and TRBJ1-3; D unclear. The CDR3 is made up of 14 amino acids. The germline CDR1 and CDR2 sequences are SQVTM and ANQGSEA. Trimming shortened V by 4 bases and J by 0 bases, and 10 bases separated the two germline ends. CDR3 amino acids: CSVVYGSSGNTIYF. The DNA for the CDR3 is TGCAGCGTTGTCTACGGAAGCTCTGGAAACACCATATATTTT.

The CDR3 DNA is TGTGCCAGCAGCCGAGGAAGACTCGGCCCTTCCTACGAGCAGTACTTC. Translated, it gives CASSRGRLGPSYEQYF. V is TRBV25-1 and J is TRBJ2-7, with unresolved D. Looked up from germline, CDR1 is MGHDK and CDR2 is SYGVNS. V lost 6 bases, J lost 1 base, and 19 bases lay in between. CDR3 length: 16 residues.

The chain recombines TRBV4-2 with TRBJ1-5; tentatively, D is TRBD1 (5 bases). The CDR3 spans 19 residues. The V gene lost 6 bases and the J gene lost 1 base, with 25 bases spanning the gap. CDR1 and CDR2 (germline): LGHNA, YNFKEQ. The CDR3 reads CASRACAGPLESSNQPQHF. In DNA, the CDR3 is TGTGCCAGCAGGGCTTGTGCAGGGCCTTTAGAGTCAAGCAATCAGCCCCAGCATTTT.

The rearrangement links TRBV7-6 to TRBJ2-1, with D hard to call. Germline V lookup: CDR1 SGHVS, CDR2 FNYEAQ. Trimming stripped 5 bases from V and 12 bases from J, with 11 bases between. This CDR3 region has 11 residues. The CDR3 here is CASSLGLRQFF. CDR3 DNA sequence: TGTGCCAGCAGCCTGGGGTTGAGGCAGTTCTTC.

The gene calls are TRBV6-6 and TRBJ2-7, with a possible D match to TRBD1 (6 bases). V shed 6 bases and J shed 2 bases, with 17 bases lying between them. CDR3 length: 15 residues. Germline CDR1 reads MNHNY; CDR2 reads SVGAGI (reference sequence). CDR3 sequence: CASSPEGDVAYEQYF. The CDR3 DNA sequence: TGTGCCAGCAGCCCCGAGGGGGACGTAGCCTACGAGCAGTACTTC.

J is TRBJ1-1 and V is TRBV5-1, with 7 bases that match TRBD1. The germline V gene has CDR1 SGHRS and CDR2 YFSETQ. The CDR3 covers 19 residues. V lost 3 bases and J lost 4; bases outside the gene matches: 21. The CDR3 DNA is TGCGCCAGCAGCTCATCGTTTACCCAGGAGGGACAGATCGGCACTGAAGCTTTCTTT. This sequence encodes CASSSSFTQEGQIGTEAFF. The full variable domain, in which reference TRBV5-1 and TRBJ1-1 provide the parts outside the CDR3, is KAGVTQTPRYLIKTRGQQVTLSCSPISGHRSVSWYQQTPGQGLQFLFEYFSETQRNKGNFPGRFSGRQFSNSRSEMNVSTLELGDSALYLCASSSSFTQEGQIGTEAFFGQGTRLTVV.

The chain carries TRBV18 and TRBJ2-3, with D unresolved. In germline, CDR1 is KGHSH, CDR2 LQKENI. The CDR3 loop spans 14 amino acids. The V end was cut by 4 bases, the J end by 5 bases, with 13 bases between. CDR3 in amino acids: CASSLKGFEDTQYF. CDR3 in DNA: TGTGCCAGCTCACTTAAGGGTTTTGAAGATACGCAGTATTTT.

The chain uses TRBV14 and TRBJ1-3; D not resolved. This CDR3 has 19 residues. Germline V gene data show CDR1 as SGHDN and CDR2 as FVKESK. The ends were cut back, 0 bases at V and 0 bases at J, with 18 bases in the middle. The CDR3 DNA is TGTGCCAGCAGCCAAGAAAATCTCCCCACAAGACTCTCTGGAAACACCATATATTTT. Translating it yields CASSQENLPTRLSGNTIYF.

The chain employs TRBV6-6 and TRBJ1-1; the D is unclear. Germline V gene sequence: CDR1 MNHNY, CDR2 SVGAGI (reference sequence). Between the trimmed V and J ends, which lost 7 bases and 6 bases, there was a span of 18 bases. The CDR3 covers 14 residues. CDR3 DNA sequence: TGTGCCAGCACCCAGAGGACTGATGACTCTGAAGCTTTCTTT. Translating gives CASTQRTDDSEAFF.

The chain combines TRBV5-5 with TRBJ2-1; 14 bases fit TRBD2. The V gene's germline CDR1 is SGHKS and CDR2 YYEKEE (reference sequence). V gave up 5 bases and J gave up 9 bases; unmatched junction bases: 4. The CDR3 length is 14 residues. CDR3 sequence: CASSRLAGGTEQFF. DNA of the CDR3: TGTGCCAGCAGTAGACTAGCGGGAGGGACTGAGCAGTTCTTC.

The CDR3 region has the DNA TGTGCCAGCAGCTTTTCCGGGGTAGCGGGAGCTCAAGAATCCTACGAGCAGTACTTC. Translation gives CASSFSGVAGAQESYEQYF. The chain joins TRBV4-2 to TRBJ2-7; TRBD2 aligns across 9 bases. The junction had 18 bases not matched to a gene; V was cut back by 5 bases and J by 1 base. CDR1 is LGHNA and CDR2 is YNFKEQ in the germline V gene. This CDR3 region has 19 residues.

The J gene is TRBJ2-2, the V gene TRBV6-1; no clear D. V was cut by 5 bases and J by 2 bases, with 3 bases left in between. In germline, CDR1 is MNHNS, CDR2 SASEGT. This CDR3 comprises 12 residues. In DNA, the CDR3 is TGTGCCAGCAGTTATAACACCGGGGAGCTGTTTTTT. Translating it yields CASSYNTGELFF.

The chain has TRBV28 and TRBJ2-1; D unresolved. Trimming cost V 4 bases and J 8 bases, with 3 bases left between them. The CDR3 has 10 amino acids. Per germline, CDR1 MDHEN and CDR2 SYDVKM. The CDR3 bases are TGTGCCAGCAGTTACCATGAGCAGTTCTTC. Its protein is CASSYHEQFF.

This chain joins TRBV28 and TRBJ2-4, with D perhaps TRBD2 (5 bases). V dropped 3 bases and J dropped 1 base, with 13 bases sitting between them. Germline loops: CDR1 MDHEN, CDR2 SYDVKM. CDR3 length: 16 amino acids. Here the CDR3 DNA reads TGTGCCAGCAGTTTGGACTTCAGAACGGCCAAAAACATTCAGTACTTC. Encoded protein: CASSLDFRTAKNIQYF.